This T cell receptor beta chain was profiled in a study of blood T cell repertoires in COVID-19. Looking at the study overall: Specimens from acute and convalescent COVID-19 originated in the United States, Italy and Spain. The cDNA or gDNA used as material had been derived from T cells, B-cell-depleted T cells, or PBMCs.

The V gene lost 6 bases and the J gene lost 7 bases, with 12 bases spanning the gap. The CDR3 has 12 amino acids. Original analysis: Amplification from reference gene primers served as the basis for estimated nucleated cell counts. Data came from immunoSEQ multiplex PCR; TCRdb stores just in-frame clones and leaves some out. V and J calls and clone size are given by that table; D and trimming were obtained from the DNA. The profile shows 150,000 to 200,000 clones, more than 75% of them singletons. Sequenced input: peripheral blood. The chain combines TRBV12-3 or TRBV12-4 with TRBJ1-1; no firm D call. The TCR was taken from a man aged 40-49 years with active or convalescent COVID-19. The CDR3 loop is CASSPVGSEAFF. Written as DNA, the CDR3 is TGTGCCAGCAGCCCCGTGGGCAGTGAAGCTTTCTTT.